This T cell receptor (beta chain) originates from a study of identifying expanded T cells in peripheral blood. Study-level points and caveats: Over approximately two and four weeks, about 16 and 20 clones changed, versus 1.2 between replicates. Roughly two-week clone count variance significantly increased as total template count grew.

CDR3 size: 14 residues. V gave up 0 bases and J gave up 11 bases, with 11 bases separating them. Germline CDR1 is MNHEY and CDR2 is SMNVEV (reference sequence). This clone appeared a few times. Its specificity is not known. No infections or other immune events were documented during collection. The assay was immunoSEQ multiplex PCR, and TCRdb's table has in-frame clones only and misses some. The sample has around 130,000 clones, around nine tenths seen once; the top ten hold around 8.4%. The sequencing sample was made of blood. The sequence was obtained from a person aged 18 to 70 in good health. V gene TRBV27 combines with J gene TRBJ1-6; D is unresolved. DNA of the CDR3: TGTGCCAGCAGTTTATCTTCGGAGTTAACACCCCTCCACTTT. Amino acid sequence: CASSLSSELTPLHF.